This T cell receptor (beta chain) was retrieved from a study of blood T cell repertoires in COVID-19. Whole-study context: Specimens from acute and convalescent COVID-19 originated in the United States, Italy and Spain. PBMCs, B-cell-depleted T cells, or T cells were the source of the cDNA or gDNA that made up the material.

V was cut by 3 bases and J by 1 base, with 13 bases left in between. CDR1 and CDR2 (germline): LGHDT, YNNKEL (reference sequence). This CDR3 contains 15 residues. The authors' processing: By means of reference gene primer amplification, nucleated cell counts were estimated. Assay: immunoSEQ multiplex PCR; the TCRdb copy retains only in-frame clones and omits some. V, J and clone size were drawn from that table, and D and trimming were deduced from the DNA. The data hold about 91,000 clones, with roughly three quarters observed a single time. This clone has a count of ten or more. This receptor was obtained from a woman of 80 years or more with acute or convalescent COVID-19. The rearrangement links TRBV3-1 (or the pseudogene TRBV3-2) to TRBJ2-7; TRBD2 might be the D (6 bases). The sequenced sample was peripheral blood. The CDR3 nucleotides are TGTGCCAGCAGCCATGGGGAGGCCCCTTCCTACGAGCAGTACTTC. Amino acids: CASSHGEAPSYEQYF.